Below are 8 T cell receptor beta chains sequenced from a single sample in a study of blood T cell repertoires in COVID-19. Repertoires were generated with immunoSEQ multiplex PCR, while TCRdb's copy carries only in-frame clones and drops some. The sample lists about 190,000 clones; roughly 86% were seen once. Sequenced material: PBMCs or T cells enriched from blood (not recorded which). The receptors stem from a woman between 35 and 50 years old in a cohort exposed to, infected with or recovered from COVID-19 (not recorded which).

J is TRBJ2-5 and V is TRBV5-1; possible D gene TRBD1, 6 bases. The CDR3 totals 15 residues. Germline V CDR1 and CDR2: SGHRS, YFSETQ. Trimming took off 5 bases at V and 5 bases at J, with 19 bases between the two ends. The CDR3 here is CASSLMGAKLETQYF. CDR3 nucleotides: TGCGCCAGCAGTTTGATGGGGGCAAAGCTGGAGACCCAGTACTTC.

V gene TRBV5-1 combines with J gene TRBJ1-3; the match to TRBD1 covers 9 bases. CDR3 size: 17 residues. Germline V gene lookup returns CDR1 SGHRS and CDR2 YFSETQ. J gave up 3 bases and V 4 bases, and 11 bases lay outside the gene matches. The CDR3: CASSRTTGGSLGNTIYF. CDR3 DNA: TGCGCCAGCAGCAGGACGACAGGGGGATCTCTTGGAAACACCATATATTTT.

The V call is TRBV21-1, the J call TRBJ1-2; no check of the table's D call, TRBD1, against the DNA was made. TRBV21-1 is a known pseudogene. The CDR3 runs 14 residues. The CDR3 DNA sequence: TGTGCCAGCAGCAACCCCAAGGGGAACTATGGCTACACCTTC. Amino acids: CASSNPKGNYGYTF.

V and J are TRBV4-2 and TRBJ1-1; 7 positions agree with TRBD1. Unmatched junction bases numbered 3, after V lost 4 bases and J lost 10 bases. Germline lookup yields CDR1 LGHNA and CDR2 YNFKEQ. This CDR3 comprises 11 residues. Written as DNA, the CDR3 is TGTGCCAGCAGCCCAGGGACAGTAGCTTTCTTT. It translates to CASSPGTVAFF.

This sequence joins TRBV4-1 and TRBJ2-6; TRBD1 might be the D (6 bases). This CDR3 contains 17 residues. Germline lookup yields CDR1 MGHRA and CDR2 YSYEKL. V dropped 2 bases and J dropped 0 bases, with 11 bases sitting between them. The CDR3 DNA is TGCGCCAGCAGCCAACGGGACACCCTCTCTGGGGCCAACGTCCTGACTTTC. Translated, it gives CASSQRDTLSGANVLTF.

The rearrangement joins TRBV27 to TRBJ2-7; D might be TRBD2 (7 bases). The germline V gene has CDR1 MNHEY and CDR2 SMNVEV (reference sequence). This CDR3 is 14 amino acids long. The V end was cut by 2 bases, the J end by 2 bases, with 10 bases between. This CDR3 reads CASSLIGGPYEQYF. The CDR3 DNA reads TGTGCCAGCAGTTTAATCGGGGGGCCCTACGAGCAGTACTTC.

This clone was detected ten times or more. The chain recombines TRBV6-4 with TRBJ2-1; D gene unclear. CDR1 and CDR2 from the germline V gene are MRHNA and SNTAGT. The ends were cut back, 0 bases at V and 0 bases at J, with 9 bases in the middle. CDR3 size: 16 residues. CDR3 sequence: CASSDSSHSSYNEQFF. The CDR3 DNA is TGTGCCAGCAGTGACTCGTCGCATAGCTCCTACAATGAGCAGTTCTTC.

V is TRBV4-3 and J is TRBJ2-7; 8 nucleotides align to TRBD2. Germline V gene lookup returns CDR1 LGHNA and CDR2 YSLEER. The V segment lost 1 base and the J segment 5 bases; nucleotides outside the gene matches: 10. This CDR3 spans 16 amino acids. CDR3 DNA: TGCGCCAGCAGCCAAGGTCCAGCGGGAGTTGCCCACGAGCAGTACTTC. Protein sequence: CASSQGPAGVAHEQYF.